Each of the 21 T cell receptor beta chains below was sequenced from the same sample in a study of blood T cell repertoires in COVID-19. Clones were sequenced by immunoSEQ multiplex PCR, and TCRdb holds only the in-frame ones, with some missing. The sample consists of about 63,000 clones, 87% of them appearing once. Specimen: peripheral blood. The receptor set was obtained from a man aged 50-59 years with active COVID-19.

V usage is TRBV28 and J usage is TRBJ1-2; TRBD1 agrees at 7 bases. CDR3 size: 18 residues. Unmatched junction bases numbered 12, after V lost 1 base and J lost 1 base. Germline V gene sequence: CDR1 MDHEN, CDR2 SYDVKM. This CDR3 reads CASSLLTYPGQHNYGYTF. Here the CDR3 DNA reads TGTGCCAGCAGTTTATTAACCTATCCGGGACAGCATAACTATGGCTACACCTTC.

This rearrangement joins TRBV7-9 to TRBJ2-1, with D uncertain. The germline V gene has CDR1 SEHNR and CDR2 FQNEAQ (reference sequence). This CDR3 has 12 residues. Between the trimmed V and J ends, which lost 6 bases and 7 bases, there was a span of 10 bases. DNA of the CDR3: TGTGCCAGCAGAAGTCTCGGGAATGAGCAGTTCTTC. Encoded protein: CASRSLGNEQFF.

The chain carries TRBV4-1 and TRBJ1-6; D gene ambiguous. V gave up 2 bases and J gave up 7 bases, with 3 bases separating them. The CDR3 runs to 12 residues. Germline V gives CDR1 MGHRA, CDR2 YSYEKL. The DNA for the CDR3 is TGCGCCAGCAGCCAAACAAATTCACCCCTCCACTTT. Its translation is CASSQTNSPLHF.

V and J are TRBV6-5 and TRBJ2-1; TRBD1 matches 9 bases. CDR1 is MNHEY, CDR2 SVGAGI, per germline. CDR3 length: 15 amino acids. Trimming took 2 bases from V and 6 from J; bases not matched to a gene: 5. The CDR3 loop reads CASSYVGTGLNEQFF. The DNA of the CDR3 is TGTGCCAGCAGTTACGTCGGGACAGGGCTCAATGAGCAGTTCTTC.

The J gene is TRBJ1-4, the V gene TRBV6-6; 8 nucleotides agree with TRBD1. CDR1 is MNHNY and CDR2 is SVGAGI in the germline V gene (reference sequence). Trimming at V came to 5 bases and at J to 8 bases, leaving 10 bases not matched to a gene. The CDR3 runs 15 residues. This CDR3 is CASSRTGGTLEKLFF. The CDR3, as DNA: TGTGCCAGCAGTCGAACAGGGGGTACGTTGGAAAAACTGTTTTTT.

This sequence joins TRBV27 and TRBJ1-1; 8 positions agree with TRBD1. CDR1 and CDR2 from the germline V gene are MNHEY and SMNVEV (reference sequence). V lost 5 bases and J lost 9; bases outside the gene matches: 14. CDR3 length: 15 amino acids. The CDR3 reads CASSPSSTGEEKAFF. CDR3 nucleotides: TGTGCCAGCAGTCCGTCCTCGACAGGGGAAGAGAAAGCTTTCTTT.

This rearrangement joins TRBV6-2 or TRBV6-3 to TRBJ2-1, with 10 bases aligning to TRBD2. After removal of 5 bases from V and 4 bases from J, the junction contained 8 bases not matched to a gene. CDR3 length: 16 amino acids. Per the germline V gene, CDR1 is MNHEY and CDR2 is SVGEGT. The CDR3 bases are TGTGCCAGCAGTAACCACCTAGCGGGAGCTTACAATGAGCAGTTCTTC. Translation gives CASSNHLAGAYNEQFF.

The J gene is TRBJ1-2, the V gene TRBV2; D is perhaps TRBD1 (5 bases). Germline V gives CDR1 SNHLY, CDR2 FYNNEI. V lost 5 bases and J 4 bases, leaving 11 bases between the germline ends. There are 13 residues in the CDR3. CDR3 bases: TGTGCCAGCAGTACGGGGGATTCCTATGGCTACACCTTC. Translating gives CASSTGDSYGYTF.

The gene calls are TRBV6-5 and TRBJ1-1; a weak D match, TRBD1 (5 bases). The CDR3 is made up of 16 amino acids. Trimming took 0 bases from V and 5 from J, leaving 16 bases between them. Germline V gives CDR1 MNHEY, CDR2 SVGAGI. CDR3 DNA: TGTGCCAGCAGTTACTCATTTAGCAGGGTGTCAACTGAAGCTTTCTTT. It specifies CASSYSFSRVSTEAFF.

This rearrangement joins TRBV5-5 to TRBJ2-5; a possible D gene is TRBD1 (6 bases). Trimming shortened V by 0 bases and J by 5 bases, and 11 bases separated the two germline ends. The CDR3 extends over 14 amino acids. In germline, CDR1 is SGHKS, CDR2 YYEKEE (reference sequence). CDR3 region: CASSLAGARETQYF. The CDR3 nucleotides are TGTGCCAGCAGCTTGGCAGGGGCGCGGGAGACCCAGTACTTC.

The rearrangement uses TRBV5-4 and TRBJ2-7, with 8 bases aligning to TRBD1. Per germline, CDR1 SGHNT and CDR2 YYREEE (reference sequence). The CDR3 is 14 residues long. Unmatched junction bases numbered 10, after V lost 4 bases and J lost 7 bases. CDR3 amino acids: CASSNRQGALEQYF. The CDR3 nucleotides are TGTGCCAGCAGCAACCGGCAGGGGGCATTAGAGCAGTACTTC.

This clone was counted a few times. J is TRBJ2-1 and V is TRBV28, with 9 bases fitting TRBD2. The CDR3 is made up of 14 amino acids. From germline, CDR1 is MDHEN and CDR2 SYDVKM. With V trimmed by 3 bases and J by 9 bases, 6 bases remained unmatched. CDR3 sequence: CASSFLAGDFEQFF. CDR3 nucleotide sequence: TGTGCCAGCAGTTTTTTAGCGGGAGACTTTGAGCAGTTCTTC.

The V and J genes are TRBV3-1 (or the pseudogene TRBV3-2) and TRBJ2-7; D may be TRBD2 (6 bases). The CDR3 extends over 17 amino acids. Trimming took off 2 bases at V and 3 bases at J, with 20 bases between the two ends. CDR1 and CDR2 from the germline V gene are LGHDT and YNNKEL (reference sequence). The CDR3 nucleotides are TGTGCCAGCAGCCAATTAGGAAGGAGGGATAAAAACTACGAGCAGTACTTC. Protein sequence: CASSQLGRRDKNYEQYF.

This chain uses TRBV25-1 with TRBJ2-2, with TRBD1 as a possible D gene (6 bases). The CDR3 contains 17 residues. The germline V gene has CDR1 MGHDK and CDR2 SYGVNS. Trimming removed 5 bases at V and 6 bases at J, with 22 bases between. The CDR3 reads CASSNSPGQLGAGELFF. The CDR3 DNA reads TGTGCCAGCAGTAATTCCCCAGGACAGCTAGGGGCCGGGGAGCTGTTTTTT.

The CDR3 sequence is CASSVNPSRNEQFF. The CDR3, as DNA: TGTGCCAGCAGCGTAAATCCCTCCCGCAATGAGCAGTTCTTC. The chain uses TRBV9 and TRBJ2-1; D remains ambiguous. Trimming cost V 1 base and J 6 bases, with 11 bases left between them. This CDR3 region has 14 residues. Germline V CDR1 and CDR2: SGDLS, YYNGEE.

The V call is TRBV7-3, the J call TRBJ2-7; TRBD1 aligns across 7 bases. The CDR3 extends over 13 amino acids. Germline V gives CDR1 SGHTA, CDR2 FQGTGA. V dropped 3 bases and J dropped 4; count of bases not matched to a gene: 3. The CDR3 sequence is CASSLGQRYEQYF. The CDR3 DNA sequence: TGTGCCAGCAGCTTGGGACAGCGGTACGAGCAGTACTTC.

The V call is TRBV14, the J call TRBJ1-2; 10 positions match TRBD1. Germline V gives CDR1 SGHDN, CDR2 FVKESK. Trimming cost V 3 bases and J 9 bases; bases outside gene matches: 4. The CDR3 spans 13 residues. This CDR3 reads CASSQEGQGRYTF. DNA of the CDR3: TGTGCCAGCAGCCAGGAGGGACAGGGGCGCTACACCTTC.

This clone rates as medium-sized. The gene calls are TRBV7-3 and TRBJ2-1; maybe TRBD2 (6 bases). Trimming cost V 5 bases and J 10 bases, with 18 bases left between them. There are 14 residues in the CDR3. CDR1 and CDR2 (germline): SGHTA, FQGTGA. Here the CDR3 reads CASSPLSGVDEQFF. The CDR3 bases are TGTGCCAGCAGCCCCCTCTCGGGAGTAGACGAGCAGTTCTTC.

DNA of the CDR3: TGTGCCAGCAGCTTGGTAGGGAGGGTAGCACGGGAAGCTTTCTTT. This codes for CASSLVGRVAREAFF. This chain links TRBV5-5 with TRBJ1-1, with D unresolved. The CDR3 sequence is 15 residues long. Germline CDR1 and CDR2: SGHKS and YYEKEE (reference sequence). The V gene lost 0 bases and the J gene lost 8 bases, with 17 bases spanning the gap.

The chain combines TRBV11-1 with TRBJ2-7; the match to TRBD1 covers 9 bases. The germline CDR1 and CDR2 sequences are SGHAT and FQDESV (reference sequence). Unmatched junction bases numbered 8, after V lost 5 bases and J lost 6 bases. The CDR3 is made up of 14 amino acids. The CDR3, as DNA: TGTGCCAGCAGCCTCACCTTGACAGGGGGCGAGCAGTACTTC. Translated, it gives CASSLTLTGGEQYF. Filled out from reference TRBV11-1 and TRBJ2-7, the complete variable domain reads EAEVAQSPRYKITEKSQAVAFWCDPISGHATLYWYRQILGQGPELLVQFQDESVVDDSQLPKDRFSAERLKGVDSTLKIQPAELGDSAMYLCASSLTLTGGEQYFGPGTRLTVT.

The chain carries TRBV4-3 and TRBJ1-2, with 9 bases that match TRBD1. Germline V lookup: CDR1 LGHNA, CDR2 YSLEER. There are 15 residues in the CDR3. V trimming: 0 bases; J trimming: 7 bases; junction bases outside the gene matches: 6. CDR3 amino acids: CASSQEAGQGRGYTF. The CDR3 DNA sequence: TGCGCCAGCAGCCAAGAGGCGGGACAGGGACGTGGCTACACCTTC.